This T cell receptor (beta chain) was recovered during a study of blood T cell repertoires in COVID-19. Study in general: COVID-19 samples, acute and convalescent, were from the United States, Italy and Spain. Sample material is recorded as cDNA or gDNA derived from T cells, B-cell-depleted T cells, or PBMCs.

Per the authors' pipeline: Amplification of reference gene primers was used by the study to estimate nucleated cell counts. Profiled with immunoSEQ multiplex PCR; TCRdb holds only in-frame clones, not every one. The V and J calls and clone size are taken from that table; D and trimming were inferred from the DNA. The top ten hold 20% to 30% of the sample, which has under 100,000 clones, about 84% seen once. CDR1 and CDR2 (germline): KGHSY, FQNENV. V was trimmed by 4 bases and J by 0 bases, leaving 10 bases between them. CDR3 length: 14 amino acids. This TCR was recovered from a man aged 80 or over with active or convalescent COVID-19. The sample was peripheral blood. V gene TRBV16 combines with J gene TRBJ2-7; D is perhaps TRBD2 (6 bases). CDR3 in DNA: TGTGCCAGCAGCCCGGGGGAAAGCTCCTACGAGCAGTACTTC. Residues: CASSPGESSYEQYF. Using reference TRBV16 and TRBJ2-7 for the parts outside the CDR3, the full variable domain is GEEVAQTPKHLVRGEGQKAKLYCAPIKGHSYVFWYQQVLKNEFKFLISFQNENVFDETGMPKERFSAKCLPNSPCSLEIQATKLEDSAVYFCASSPGESSYEQYFGPGTRLTVT.